The clone carrying this T cell receptor (beta chain) was counted only a few times. The target antigen is unknown. The data were taken from a study of T-cell reconstitution after alpha-beta-depleted transplantation in children. Findings and limits, study-wide: When one year had passed after transplant, most T-cell counts and diversity came from newly produced T cells. At around two months after transplant, the alpha-beta T cells were reportedly derived from several hundred expanded clones that came from non-depleted graft cells. Surviving recipient cells, namely T cells and thymic progenitors, were the source of high day-60 TCRbeta diversity in some patients.

The CDR3 contains 16 residues. V was trimmed by 5 bases and J by 0 bases, leaving 15 bases between them. Preparation of the TCRbeta library used unique molecular identifiers. TCRdb redid the calling of the PCR reads with MiXCR, one entry per CDR3 protein. The data hold about a million distinct CDR3 sequences, with about 31% observed a single time. Here the sequenced sample was PBMCs, mostly from graft donor cells, taken 360 days after TCRalphabeta/CD19-depleted stem cell transplant. The sequence came from a boy younger than two who had a stem cell transplant for SCID, so the T cells may come from the graft donor. The chain employs TRBV12-3 or TRBV12-4 and TRBJ2-3; D is unclear. CDR3 bases: TGTGCCAGCAGTCCCCGGACCCTGCCTAGCACAGATACGCAGTATTTT. This codes for CASSPRTLPSTDTQYF.